These 23 T cell receptor beta chains were all obtained from the same sample, sequenced in a study of radiotherapy plus CTLA-4 blockade in lung cancer. Profiled with immunoSEQ multiplex PCR; TCRdb holds only in-frame clones, not every one. The sample consists of about 98,000 clones, 82% of them appearing once. The sequencing here drew on peripheral blood, taken from a patient treated with radiotherapy plus ipilimumab. The receptors were sampled from a human donor with non-small cell lung cancer who had a partial response to radiotherapy plus ipilimumab.

The chain links TRBV28 to TRBJ1-5; D is ambiguous. V gave up 4 bases and J gave up 2 bases, with 21 bases separating them. CDR1 and CDR2 (germline): MDHEN, SYDVKM. The CDR3 length is 18 residues. Here the CDR3 reads CASSSAGFVGIGNQPQHF. The CDR3 coding sequence is TGTGCCAGCAGTTCTGCCGGGTTTGTAGGAATCGGCAATCAGCCCCAGCATTTT.

The chain carries TRBV28 and TRBJ2-7, with 7 positions matching TRBD1. Trimming cost V 3 bases and J 6 bases; bases outside gene matches: 5. The CDR3 consists of 13 residues. CDR1 and CDR2 (germline): MDHEN, SYDVKM. The CDR3 spells CASSFRQGREQYF. The CDR3, as DNA: TGTGCCAGCAGTTTTCGACAGGGCCGCGAGCAGTACTTC.

The chain couples TRBV6-5 to TRBJ2-7, with 9 nucleotides matching TRBD2. The CDR3 sequence is 15 residues long. Germline V gene data show CDR1 as MNHEY and CDR2 as SVGAGI. The V and J ends lost 6 bases and 5 bases, in that order; junction bases with no gene match: 11. CDR3 loop: CASRTMTSGKDEQYF. The CDR3 DNA is TGTGCCAGCAGGACGATGACTAGCGGTAAGGACGAGCAGTACTTC.

This clone was seen once. This chain uses TRBV7-9 with TRBJ1-3; no clear D gene. Germline V CDR1 and CDR2: SEHNR, FQNEAQ (reference sequence). This CDR3 has 17 residues. V was clipped by 0 bases and J by 0 bases, with 12 bases between them. The CDR3 region is CASSLAGQDYSGNTIYF. DNA of the CDR3: TGTGCCAGCAGCTTAGCGGGCCAGGACTACTCTGGAAACACCATATATTTT.

This clone was observed a handful of times. The chain recombines TRBV11-2 with TRBJ2-5; D perhaps matches TRBD1 (6 bases). Germline CDR1 SGHAT, CDR2 FQNNGV. The V end was cut by 4 bases, the J end by 0 bases, with 6 bases between. The CDR3 contains 13 residues. The CDR3 protein is CASSWTDQETQYF. CDR3 nucleotide sequence: TGTGCCAGCAGCTGGACAGACCAAGAGACCCAGTACTTC.

The chain joins TRBV28 to TRBJ2-2; the match to TRBD2 covers 9 bases. The CDR3 is 16 amino acids. CDR1 is MDHEN and CDR2 is SYDVKM in the germline V gene. J lost 2 bases, V lost 4 bases, and 5 bases had no gene match. Here the CDR3 reads CASSSLTSGNTGELFF. The CDR3 region has the DNA TGTGCCAGCAGTTCCCTGACTAGCGGTAACACCGGGGAGCTGTTTTTT.

This clone was seen a handful of times. J is TRBJ1-5 and V is TRBV6-5; D unresolved. Germline CDR1 is MNHEY and CDR2 is SVGAGI. V lost 8 bases and J lost 0, with 8 bases in between. The CDR3 has 13 amino acids. In DNA, the CDR3 is TGTGCCAGCGCCGAGGTTAGCAATCAGCCCCAGCATTTT. Protein sequence: CASAEVSNQPQHF.

V is TRBV7-8 and J is TRBJ2-2; D gene unclear. The CDR3 is made up of 14 amino acids. With 5 bases removed from V and 4 bases from J, the gap between germline ends came to 11 bases. Germline V lookup: CDR1 SGHVS, CDR2 FQNEAQ. CDR3 sequence reads: CASSPADFTGELFF. The DNA of the CDR3 is TGTGCCAGCAGCCCGGCCGACTTCACCGGGGAGCTGTTTTTT.

The sample holds one count of this clone. The V and J genes are TRBV5-1 and TRBJ2-7; maybe TRBD2 (6 bases). The V and J ends lost 3 bases and 5 bases respectively, with 9 bases between them. CDR1 and CDR2 (germline): SGHRS, YFSETQ. This CDR3 is 12 amino acids long. In DNA, the CDR3 is TGCGCCAGCAGCTCAGGACTAAACGAGCAGTACTTC. This translates into CASSSGLNEQYF.

V is TRBV9 and J is TRBJ2-1; no firm D call. This CDR3 has 13 residues. With 0 bases removed from V and 13 bases from J, the gap between germline ends came to 14 bases. Germline V lookup: CDR1 SGDLS, CDR2 YYNGEE. In DNA form, the CDR3 reads TGTGCCAGCAGCGTAGGCGAGCGACTTGAACAGTTCTTC. As protein: CASSVGERLEQFF.

This rearrangement joins TRBV19 to TRBJ2-2, with TRBD1 identical over 10 bases. Germline lookup yields CDR1 LNHDA and CDR2 SQIVND (reference sequence). The CDR3 spans 15 residues. J lost 6 bases, V lost 5 bases, and 6 bases had no gene match. The CDR3 DNA is TGTGCCAGTAGTTGGGACAGGGGAGTAGCCGGGGAGCTGTTTTTT. Translated, it gives CASSWDRGVAGELFF.

The gene calls are TRBV28 and TRBJ2-5; D perhaps matches TRBD2 (5 bases). The V end lost 7 bases, the J end lost 1 base, and 19 bases lay between the germline ends. Germline assignment: CDR1 MDHEN and CDR2 SYDVKM. The CDR3 covers 16 residues. Here the CDR3 DNA reads TGTGCCAGCATCCCAAGAAGCGGACGCGTCCAAGAGACCCAGTACTTC. It specifies CASIPRSGRVQETQYF.

This clone was seen a single time. This chain connects TRBV27 to TRBJ2-7; D might be TRBD1 (6 bases). The CDR3 extends over 14 amino acids. V gave up 4 bases and J gave up 3 bases, with 13 bases separating them. Germline loops: CDR1 MNHEY, CDR2 SMNVEV (reference sequence). The CDR3 region is CASSSVGQIYEQYF. The CDR3, as DNA: TGTGCCAGCAGTTCCGTGGGACAAATCTACGAGCAGTACTTC.

This rearrangement joins TRBV2 to TRBJ2-3, with D maybe TRBD1 (6 bases). The CDR3 is 13 residues long. V lost 4 bases and J lost 6, with 11 bases in between. Germline V gene lookup returns CDR1 SNHLY and CDR2 FYNNEI. CDR3 nucleotides: TGTGCCAGCAGTGTAAACAGGGCTGATACGCAGTATTTT. Protein sequence: CASSVNRADTQYF.

CDR3 loop: CASSLRDSYNEQFF. The CDR3 bases are TGTGCCAGCAGTTTGAGGGACTCCTACAATGAGCAGTTCTTC. The rearrangement links TRBV6-5 to TRBJ2-1, with D perhaps TRBD2 (5 bases). The V end lost 4 bases, the J end lost 0 bases, and 7 bases lay between the germline ends. The CDR3 is 14 residues long. Germline values: CDR1 MNHEY, CDR2 SVGAGI.

The gene calls are TRBV19 and TRBJ2-3; 12 bases fit TRBD2. Germline CDR1 LNHDA, CDR2 SQIVND (reference sequence). V dropped 6 bases and J dropped 6; count of bases not matched to a gene: 10. CDR3 length: 16 amino acids. The CDR3 sequence: CASSTRLAGDEDTQYF. Written as DNA, the CDR3 is TGTGCCAGTAGCACACGACTAGCGGGAGATGAGGATACGCAGTATTTT.

This clone was recorded only once. The chain carries TRBV5-6 and TRBJ2-7, with TRBD1 matching over 7 bases. Germline V gives CDR1 SGHDT, CDR2 YYEEEE. The trim removed 3 bases at V and 0 bases at J, leaving 3 bases unmatched. There are 14 residues in the CDR3. The chain's CDR3 is CASSSGTASYEQYF. CDR3 in DNA: TGTGCCAGCAGCTCCGGGACAGCCTCCTACGAGCAGTACTTC. The variable domain in full, completed from reference TRBV5-6 and TRBJ2-7, reads DAGVTQSPTHLIKTRGQQVTLRCSPKSGHDTVSWYQQALGQGPQFIFQYYEEEERQRGNFPDRFSGHQFPNYSSELNVNALLLGDSALYLCASSSGTASYEQYFGPGTRLTVT.

This clone was counted a few times. V and J are TRBV28 and TRBJ2-7; maybe TRBD2 (7 bases). Deletions cut 6 bases from V and 9 bases from J, with 30 bases between. Germline CDR1 is MDHEN and CDR2 is SYDVKM. The CDR3 totals 17 residues. The CDR3 reads CASSFGGARRLEGGQYF. For the CDR3, the DNA is TGTGCCAGCAGCTTTGGGGGGGCCCGGCGCCTCGAGGGGGGGCAGTACTTC.

The rearrangement uses TRBV28 and TRBJ2-7; maybe TRBD1 (7 bases). The germline gives CDR1 MDHEN, CDR2 SYDVKM. Trimming removed 6 bases from V and 0 bases from J, with 15 bases in between. This CDR3 region has 15 residues. The CDR3 here is CASRSQGGGSYEQYF. The CDR3 region has the DNA TGTGCCAGCAGGTCCCAGGGGGGAGGCTCCTACGAGCAGTACTTC.

V and J are TRBV6-6 and TRBJ1-5, with D tentatively TRBD1 (5 bases). CDR1 MNHNY and CDR2 SVGAGI come from the germline V gene (reference sequence). CDR3 size: 15 residues. V was trimmed by 6 bases and J by 6 bases, leaving 18 bases between them. CDR3 amino acids: CASSPRQGGLQPQHF. The CDR3, as DNA: TGTGCCAGCAGCCCCCGTCAGGGAGGGCTTCAGCCCCAGCATTTT.

This chain joins TRBV6-6 and TRBJ2-3; 9 bases map to TRBD1. CDR3 size: 13 residues. CDR1 is MNHNY, CDR2 SVGAGI, per germline (reference sequence). V dropped 4 bases and J dropped 4; count of bases not matched to a gene: 0. The CDR3 bases are TGTGCCAGCAGTTGGGACAGGGCAGATACGCAGTATTTT. As protein: CASSWDRADTQYF.

The rearrangement links TRBV28 to TRBJ1-2; TRBD1 is a possible D gene (5 bases). CDR3 size: 13 residues. V lost 11 bases, J lost 2 bases, and 15 bases lay in between. Per the germline V gene, CDR1 is MDHEN and CDR2 is SYDVKM. CDR3: CAARLTVNYGYTF. CDR3 sequence (DNA): TGTGCCGCCCGATTGACAGTCAACTATGGCTACACCTTC.

V usage is TRBV5-6 and J usage is TRBJ1-4, with 7 nucleotides matching TRBD1. The CDR3 length is 16 residues. CDR1 is SGHDT, CDR2 YYEEEE, per germline. The V segment lost 4 bases and the J segment 5 bases; nucleotides outside the gene matches: 11. DNA for the CDR3: TGTGCCAGCAGCGTCGGGACAGTGAGATCGAATGAAAAACTGTTTTTT. Its protein product is CASSVGTVRSNEKLFF. Using reference TRBV5-6 and TRBJ1-4 for the parts outside the CDR3, the full variable domain is DAGVTQSPTHLIKTRGQQVTLRCSPKSGHDTVSWYQQALGQGPQFIFQYYEEEERQRGNFPDRFSGHQFPNYSSELNVNALLLGDSALYLCASSVGTVRSNEKLFFGSGTQLSVL.